This T cell receptor (beta chain) comes out of a study of immune characterization of retroperitoneal liposarcoma. Each CDR3 protein is one row after TCRdb ran MiXCR on the PCR reads. The table has about 11,000 distinct CDR3 sequences, approximately 50% seen once; the top ten hold about 9.4%. This clonotype was seen once. A much more abundant neighbour one base away suggests this may be a read error. The specimen was tumor tissue. This clonotype originated in a female donor with retroperitoneal liposarcoma.

CDR3 sequence reads: CASSLTGTDYNEQYF. The CDR3 nucleotides are TGTGCCAGCAGCTTAACAGGGACAGACTACAATGAGCAGTACTTC. The gene calls are TRBV7-3 and TRBJ2-5, with 7 positions matching TRBD1. The germline CDR1 and CDR2 sequences are SGHTA and FQGTGA. V lost 0 bases to trimming and J lost 11 bases; unmatched junction nucleotides: 12. CDR3 length: 15 amino acids.